This TCR beta chain was observed in a study of control samples from healthy donors and cancer patients. TCRdb's table, derived via immunoSEQ multiplex PCR, lists solely in-frame clones and lacks some. The data show 140,000 or so clones, about 94% seen once. Germline V lookup: CDR1 LNHDA, CDR2 SQIVND (reference sequence). Trimming removed 8 bases at V and 0 bases at J, with 22 bases between. The CDR3 extends over 17 amino acids. V and J are TRBV19 and TRBJ1-1; tentatively, D is TRBD1 (5 bases). Sequencing was carried out using PBMCs. The sequence was collected from a man aged 55 to 70 with colorectal cancer. The CDR3 sequence is CASVKRGPQSVNTEAFF. The CDR3 DNA sequence: TGTGCCAGTGTAAAAAGGGGTCCCCAATCAGTGAACACTGAAGCTTTCTTT.